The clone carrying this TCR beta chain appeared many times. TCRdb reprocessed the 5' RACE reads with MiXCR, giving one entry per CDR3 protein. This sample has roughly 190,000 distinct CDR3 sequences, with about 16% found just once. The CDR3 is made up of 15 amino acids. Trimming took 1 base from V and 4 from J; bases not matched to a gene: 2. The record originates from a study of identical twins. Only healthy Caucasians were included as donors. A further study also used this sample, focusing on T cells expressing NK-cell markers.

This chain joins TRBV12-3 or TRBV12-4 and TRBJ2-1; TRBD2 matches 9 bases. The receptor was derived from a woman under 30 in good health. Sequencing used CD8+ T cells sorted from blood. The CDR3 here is CASSLGLAGYNEQFF. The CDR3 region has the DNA TGTGCCAGCAGTTTAGGGCTAGCGGGGTACAATGAGCAGTTCTTC.